These T cell receptor beta chains were read from a single sample in a study of T cell clones after liver transplantation. The method was immunoSEQ multiplex PCR; TCRdb's version includes in-frame clones alone and lacks a portion of them. The table includes some 60,000 clones, 71% detected once. Here the sequenced sample was CD4+ T cells from blood, taken before liver transplant. All receptors derive from a human donor who received a liver transplant. Both conserved end residues are part of each CDR3. The order of the fields is V gene, D gene, J gene, clone size, CDR3 DNA, CDR3 protein. D genes are given only for firm matches. Size tells how often a clone was seen (once, few, many) or the class of an expanded clone, and some rows leave it out.

v_gene: TRBV7-2; d_gene: -; j_gene: TRBJ2-7; abundance: -; CDR3nt: TGTGCCAGCAGCGGCAAGAGACAGGTCTACGAGCAGTACTTC; CDR3aa: CASSGKRQVYEQYF
v_gene: TRBV18; d_gene: TRBD1; j_gene: TRBJ1-5; abundance: few; CDR3nt: TGTGCCAGCTCACCAAACAGGGGGTTAACTTATCAGCCCCAGCATTTT; CDR3aa: CASSPNRGLTYQPQHF
v_gene: TRBV25-1; d_gene: -; j_gene: TRBJ2-2; abundance: -; CDR3nt: TGTGCCAGCAGTAAAACCGGGGGGCCGAACACCGGGGAGCTGTTTTTT; CDR3aa: CASSKTGGPNTGELFF
v_gene: TRBV5-4; d_gene: TRBD2; j_gene: TRBJ2-5; abundance: -; CDR3nt: TGTGCCAGCAGCCATCAGCTAGCGGGGGGGATGGAGACCCAGTACTTC; CDR3aa: CASSHQLAGGMETQYF
v_gene: TRBV6-5; d_gene: -; j_gene: TRBJ1-4; abundance: -; CDR3nt: TGTGCCAGCAGTTACTCCGCCGAGGTAGGCGAAAAACTGTTTTTT; CDR3aa: CASSYSAEVGEKLFF
v_gene: TRBV28; d_gene: TRBD1; j_gene: TRBJ1-5; abundance: -; CDR3nt: TGTGCCAGCAGTCTCACAGGGGGAGGGGTCAGCCCCCAGCATTTT; CDR3aa: CASSLTGGGVSPQHF
v_gene: TRBV2; d_gene: -; j_gene: TRBJ2-3; abundance: -; CDR3nt: TGTGCCAGCAGTGAACAGGGCGGTGGAGATACGCAGTATTTT; CDR3aa: CASSEQGGGDTQYF
v_gene: TRBV1; d_gene: -; j_gene: TRBJ2-2; abundance: -; CDR3nt: TGCACCAGCAGCCAAGATGCAGGGAACACCGGGGAGCTGTTTTTT; CDR3aa: CTSSQDAGNTGELFF
v_gene: TRBV5-1; d_gene: -; j_gene: TRBJ2-5; abundance: -; CDR3nt: TGCGCCAGCAGTGCCTCGGGGGAAGAGACCCAGTACTTC; CDR3aa: CASSASGEETQYF
v_gene: TRBV27; d_gene: TRBD2; j_gene: TRBJ2-1; abundance: -; CDR3nt: TGTGCCAGCAGTCTCCGACTAGCGGGGGGGTTTGAGCAGTTCTTC; CDR3aa: CASSLRLAGGFEQFF
v_gene: TRBV25-1; d_gene: TRBD1; j_gene: TRBJ1-1; abundance: -; CDR3nt: TGTGCCAGCAGAAGGACAGGACGGGAGCCTGAAGCTTTCTTT; CDR3aa: CASRRTGREPEAFF
v_gene: TRBV6-5; d_gene: -; j_gene: TRBJ2-7; abundance: -; CDR3nt: TGTGCCAGCAGTTACTCTCCCGGGACATGGAAGAACGAGCAGTACTTC; CDR3aa: CASSYSPGTWKNEQYF
v_gene: TRBV11-3; d_gene: -; j_gene: TRBJ2-7; abundance: -; CDR3nt: TGTGCCAGCAGCTTAGATCTTAGCGGCGCGCGGTACTTC; CDR3aa: CASSLDLSGARYF
v_gene: TRBV6-1; d_gene: -; j_gene: TRBJ1-5; abundance: once; CDR3nt: TGTGCCAGCGGGGGCCCCCGGCCCTGGAAATTTTTT; CDR3aa: CASGGPRPWKFF
v_gene: TRBV30; d_gene: -; j_gene: TRBJ1-2; abundance: -; CDR3nt: TGTGCCTGGAGTAGACAGAGCTTGGGCTACACCTTC; CDR3aa: CAWSRQSLGYTF